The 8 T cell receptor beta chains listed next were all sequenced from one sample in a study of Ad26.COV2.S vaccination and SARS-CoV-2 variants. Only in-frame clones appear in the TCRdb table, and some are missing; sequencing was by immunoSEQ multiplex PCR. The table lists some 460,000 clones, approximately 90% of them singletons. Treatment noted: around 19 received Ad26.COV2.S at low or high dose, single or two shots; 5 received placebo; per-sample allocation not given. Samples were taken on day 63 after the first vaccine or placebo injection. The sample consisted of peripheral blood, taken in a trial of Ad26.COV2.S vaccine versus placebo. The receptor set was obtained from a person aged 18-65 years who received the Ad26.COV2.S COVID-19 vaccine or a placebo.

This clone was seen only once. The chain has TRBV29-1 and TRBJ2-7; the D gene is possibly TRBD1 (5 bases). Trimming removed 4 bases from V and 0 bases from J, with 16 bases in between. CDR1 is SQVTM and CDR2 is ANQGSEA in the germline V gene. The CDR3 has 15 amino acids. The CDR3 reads CSVGAWQGPSYEQYF. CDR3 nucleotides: TGCAGCGTTGGGGCCTGGCAGGGTCCCTCCTACGAGCAGTACTTC.

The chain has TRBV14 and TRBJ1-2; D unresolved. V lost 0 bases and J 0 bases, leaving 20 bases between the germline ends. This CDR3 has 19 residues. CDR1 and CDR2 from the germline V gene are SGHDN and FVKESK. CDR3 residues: CASSQDLARTPNPNYGYTF. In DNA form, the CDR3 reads TGTGCCAGCAGCCAAGATCTTGCCCGTACCCCCAACCCTAACTATGGCTACACCTTC.

This CDR3 reads CASSPRLMGANEKLFF. As DNA, the CDR3 is TGTGCCAGTAGTCCCCGGTTAATGGGGGCTAATGAAAAACTGTTTTTT. J is TRBJ1-4 and V is TRBV19, with D possibly TRBD1 on 5 matching bases. V lost 5 bases and J lost 3, with 16 bases in between. The CDR3 spans 16 residues. Looked up from germline, CDR1 is LNHDA and CDR2 is SQIVND (reference sequence).

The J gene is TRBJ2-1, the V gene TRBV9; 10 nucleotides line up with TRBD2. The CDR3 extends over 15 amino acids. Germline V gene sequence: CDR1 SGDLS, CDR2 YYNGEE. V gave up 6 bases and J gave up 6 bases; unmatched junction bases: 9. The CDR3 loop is CASNLAGVLRNEQFF. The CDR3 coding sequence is TGTGCCAGCAATCTAGCGGGAGTGCTACGCAATGAGCAGTTCTTC.

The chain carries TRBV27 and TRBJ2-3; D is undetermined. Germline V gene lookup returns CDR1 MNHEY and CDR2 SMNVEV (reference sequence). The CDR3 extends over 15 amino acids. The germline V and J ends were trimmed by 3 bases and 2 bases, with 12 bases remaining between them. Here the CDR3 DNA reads TGTGCCAGCAGTTTCGACCCTACCTTCACAGATACGCAGTATTTT. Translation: CASSFDPTFTDTQYF.

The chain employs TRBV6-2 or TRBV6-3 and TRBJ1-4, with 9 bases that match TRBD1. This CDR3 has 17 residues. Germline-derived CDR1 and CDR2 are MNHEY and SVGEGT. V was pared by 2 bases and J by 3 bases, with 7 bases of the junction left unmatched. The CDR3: CASSYRDREEPNEKLFF. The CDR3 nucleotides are TGTGCCAGCAGTTACCGGGACAGGGAAGAACCTAATGAAAAACTGTTTTTT.

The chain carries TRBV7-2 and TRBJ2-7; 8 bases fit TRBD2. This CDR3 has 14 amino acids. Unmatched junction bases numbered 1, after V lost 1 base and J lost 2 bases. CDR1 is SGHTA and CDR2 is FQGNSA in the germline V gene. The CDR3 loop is CASSLGGRTYEQYF. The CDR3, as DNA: TGTGCCAGCAGCTTAGGCGGGAGGACCTACGAGCAGTACTTC.

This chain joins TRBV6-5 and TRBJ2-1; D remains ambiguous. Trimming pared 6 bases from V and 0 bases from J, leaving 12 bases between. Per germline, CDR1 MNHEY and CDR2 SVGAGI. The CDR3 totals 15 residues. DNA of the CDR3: TGTGCCAGCAGCAGATATTTAAGCTCCTACAATGAGCAGTTCTTC. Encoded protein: CASSRYLSSYNEQFF.